The 25 T cell receptor beta chains listed next were all sequenced from one sample in a study of blood T cell repertoires in COVID-19. Generated by immunoSEQ multiplex PCR, the TCRdb table keeps only in-frame clones and is missing some. The sample has over 150,000 clones, 90% seen once. What was sequenced was peripheral blood. These receptors were collected from a man aged 45-65 years with acute or convalescent COVID-19.

This chain links TRBV2 with TRBJ1-1; tentatively, D is TRBD1 (5 bases). V lost 6 bases and J 0 bases, leaving 14 bases between the germline ends. Germline V lookup: CDR1 SNHLY, CDR2 FYNNEI. This CDR3 spans 15 amino acids. In DNA, the CDR3 is TGTGCCAGCAGCGACCACAGGACCCTGAACACTGAAGCTTTCTTT. It codes for CASSDHRTLNTEAFF. The full variable domain, in which reference TRBV2 and TRBJ1-1 provide the parts outside the CDR3, is EPEVTQTPSHQVTQMGQEVILRCVPISNHLYFYWYRQILGQKVEFLVSFYNNEISEKSEIFDDQFSVERPDGSNFTLKIRSTKLEDSAMYFCASSDHRTLNTEAFFGQGTRLTVV.

The chain links TRBV6-5 to TRBJ1-5, with 10 bases identical to TRBD1. The length of the CDR3 is 14 residues. Per the germline V gene, CDR1 is MNHEY and CDR2 is SVGAGI. V trimming: 6 bases; J trimming: 5 bases; junction bases outside the gene matches: 4. CDR3 region: CASRSGTGDQPQHF. The CDR3, as DNA: TGTGCCAGCAGGTCCGGGACAGGGGATCAGCCCCAGCATTTT.

This clone occurred a few times. The rearrangement links TRBV6-5 to TRBJ1-1; tentative D call: TRBD1 (5 bases). Looked up from germline, CDR1 is MNHEY and CDR2 is SVGAGI. The CDR3 contains 12 residues. V was trimmed by 11 bases and J by 2 bases, leaving 12 bases between them. The CDR3 region is CAAAGVNTEAFF. DNA of the CDR3: TGTGCCGCCGCGGGGGTAAACACTGAAGCTTTCTTT.

With respect to this clone: One end of the junction fails to match germline, which may point to a read error. The chain's CDR3 is CAWTGQGWERYF. The CDR3 DNA is TGTGCCTGGACGGGACAGGGGTGGGAGCGGTACTTC. The chain couples TRBV30 to TRBJ2-7, with 10 bases fitting TRBD1. CDR1 is GTSNPN, CDR2 SVGIG, per germline (reference sequence). The CDR3 runs to 12 residues.

The J gene is TRBJ2-7, the V gene TRBV27; 12 bases line up with TRBD2. V lost 4 bases, J lost 3 bases, and 7 bases stayed unmatched. Germline CDR1 is MNHEY and CDR2 is SMNVEV (reference sequence). The CDR3 is made up of 16 amino acids. The CDR3 sequence is CASSSRGLAGYYEQYF. CDR3 bases: TGTGCCAGCAGTTCTCGCGGACTAGCGGGATACTACGAGCAGTACTTC.

This chain connects TRBV7-2 to TRBJ1-3, with 9 nucleotides matching TRBD1. The germline V gene encodes CDR1 SGHTA and CDR2 FQGNSA. The CDR3 spans 14 residues. Trimming took 5 bases from V and 2 from J; bases not matched to a gene: 1. CDR3 loop: CASSRTGAGNTIYF. In DNA, the CDR3 is TGTGCCAGCAGCCGGACAGGGGCTGGAAACACCATATATTTT.

This chain joins TRBV9 and TRBJ1-6; a possible D gene is TRBD1 (6 bases). V dropped 4 bases and J dropped 7 bases, with 15 bases sitting between them. Per germline, CDR1 SGDLS and CDR2 YYNGEE. The CDR3 contains 15 residues. CDR3 protein: CASSPGQQPNSPLHF. The CDR3 nucleotides read TGTGCCAGCAGCCCCGGACAGCAACCAAATTCACCCCTCCACTTT.

The sample holds a few counts of this clone. In the same sample, other DNA sequences code for this CDR3. V gene TRBV4-2 combines with J gene TRBJ2-7; weak D call: TRBD1 (5 bases). Germline V lookup: CDR1 LGHNA, CDR2 YNFKEQ. The CDR3 contains 14 residues. Trimming removed 1 base at V and 3 bases at J, with 10 bases between. The CDR3 DNA reads as TGTGCCAGCAGCCAAGGCCAGGGTGACTACGAGCAGTACTTC. As protein: CASSQGQGDYEQYF.

This sequence joins TRBV4-2 and TRBJ2-7; 11 bases map to TRBD2. Losses at the gene ends were 0 bases for V and 2 bases for J; bases not matched to a gene: 6. The CDR3 extends over 17 amino acids. Germline lookup yields CDR1 LGHNA and CDR2 YNFKEQ. DNA for the CDR3: TGTGCCAGCAGCCAAGATGAGGGGACTAGCGGCACCTACGAGCAGTACTTC. This sequence encodes CASSQDEGTSGTYEQYF.

V gene TRBV30 combines with J gene TRBJ2-1; weak D call: TRBD1 (5 bases). The V and J ends lost 1 base and 8 bases respectively, with 9 bases between them. Germline V gives CDR1 GTSNPN, CDR2 SVGIG (reference sequence). This CDR3 is built from 12 residues. The CDR3 bases are TGTGCCTGGAGTGGGCAGGGTCATGAGCAGTTCTTC. This sequence encodes CAWSGQGHEQFF.

The rearrangement uses TRBV4-1 and TRBJ1-5; 9 bases line up with TRBD1. CDR3 length equals 16 residues. With 4 bases clipped from V and 3 bases from J, the junction kept 7 bases outside the gene matches. Germline V gives CDR1 MGHRA, CDR2 YSYEKL. The CDR3: CASSRGTGLTNQPQHF. CDR3 coding DNA: TGCGCCAGCAGCCGAGGGACAGGGCTTACCAATCAGCCCCAGCATTTT.

This chain uses TRBV5-1 with TRBJ2-5; 7 nucleotides line up with TRBD1. Trimming took 0 bases from V and 2 from J; bases not matched to a gene: 7. In germline, CDR1 is SGHRS, CDR2 YFSETQ. This CDR3 is 16 amino acids long. The CDR3 DNA is TGCGCCAGCAGCTTGGGGCCGGTGACAGGGCAAGAGACCCAGTACTTC. It specifies CASSLGPVTGQETQYF.

This chain links TRBV9 with TRBJ2-6, with D unresolved. Germline-derived CDR1 and CDR2 are SGDLS and YYNGEE. Deletions cut 0 bases from V and 0 bases from J, with 7 bases between. The CDR3 consists of 16 residues. The CDR3 loop is CASSVAVSSGANVLTF. The CDR3 nucleotides read TGTGCCAGCAGCGTAGCTGTCAGCTCTGGGGCCAACGTCCTGACTTTC.

The rearrangement joins TRBV7-2 to TRBJ2-1; D perhaps matches TRBD2 (5 bases). From germline, CDR1 is SGHTA and CDR2 FQGNSA. V lost 3 bases and J lost 2, with 20 bases in between. The CDR3 extends over 18 amino acids. The CDR3 protein is CASSFAARSRGAYNEQFF. The CDR3 region has the DNA TGTGCCAGCAGCTTTGCCGCGAGGAGCCGGGGAGCCTACAATGAGCAGTTCTTC.

The gene calls are TRBV19 and TRBJ2-7, with D possibly being TRBD1 (5 bases). Germline loops: CDR1 LNHDA, CDR2 SQIVND (reference sequence). The CDR3 has 16 amino acids. Trimming removed 5 bases from V and 3 bases from J, with 20 bases in between. The CDR3 is CASSPTDRRADYEQYF. CDR3 DNA sequence: TGTGCCAGTAGTCCCACTGACAGAAGGGCTGACTACGAGCAGTACTTC. The full variable domain, completed using reference TRBV19 and TRBJ2-7, is DGGITQSPKYLFRKEGQNVTLSCEQNLNHDAMYWYRQDPGQGLRLIYYSQIVNDFQKGDIAEGYSVSREKKESFPLTVTSAQKNPTAFYLCASSPTDRRADYEQYFGPGTRLTVT.

The DNA for the CDR3 is TGTGCCAGCAGCTTGGGCGGATCGAGCTCTGGAAACACCATATATTTT. Amino acid sequence: CASSLGGSSSGNTIYF. The chain links TRBV5-4 to TRBJ1-3, with D unclear. This CDR3 is 16 amino acids long. V was trimmed by 0 bases and J by 0 bases, leaving 10 bases between them. The V gene's germline CDR1 is SGHNT and CDR2 YYREEE (reference sequence). Based on the CDR3 plus reference TRBV5-4 and TRBJ1-3, the full variable domain is ETGVTQSPTHLIKTRGQQVTLRCSSQSGHNTVSWYQQALGQGPQFIFQYYREEENGRGNFPPRFSGLQFPNYSSELNVNALELDDSALYLCASSLGGSSSGNTIYFGEGSWLTVV.

V is TRBV5-1 and J is TRBJ1-1, with a tentative D call TRBD1 (6 bases). CDR3 length: 13 amino acids. Trimming pared 4 bases from V and 4 bases from J, leaving 11 bases between. Germline V gene data show CDR1 as SGHRS and CDR2 as YFSETQ. As DNA, the CDR3 is TGCGCCAGCAGCCCCGGGACAAGCACTGAAGCTTTCTTT. Translated, it gives CASSPGTSTEAFF.

This clone came up a few times. The V gene is TRBV4-1, the J gene TRBJ2-1, with D possibly TRBD1 on 6 matching bases. Trimming stripped 4 bases from V and 0 bases from J, with 22 bases between. The CDR3 totals 19 residues. The V gene's germline CDR1 is MGHRA and CDR2 YSYEKL. CDR3 in amino acids: CASSPEDSLVFSSYNEQFF. The DNA for the CDR3 is TGCGCCAGCAGCCCGGAGGACAGTCTAGTTTTTAGCTCCTACAATGAGCAGTTCTTC.

The rearrangement links TRBV10-1 to TRBJ2-3; D is possibly TRBD2 (5 bases). The V end lost 1 base, the J end lost 8 bases, and 10 bases lay between the germline ends. This CDR3 spans 13 amino acids. Germline assignment: CDR1 WNHNN and CDR2 SYGVQD (reference sequence). The CDR3 DNA is TGCGCCAGCAGTGAGTTCTCGACTACTACGCAGTATTTT. It encodes CASSEFSTTTQYF.

The V gene is TRBV29-1, the J gene TRBJ2-3; a weak D match, TRBD2 (6 bases). V shed 3 bases and J shed 2 bases, with 9 bases lying between them. The CDR3 is made up of 13 amino acids. Germline CDR1 and CDR2: SQVTM and ANQGSEA. The CDR3 coding sequence is TGCAGCGTTGATAGCGGTTCCACAGATACGCAGTATTTT. It codes for CSVDSGSTDTQYF.

V usage is TRBV5-6 and J usage is TRBJ2-5, with 10 bases fitting TRBD1. CDR1 SGHDT and CDR2 YYEEEE come from the germline V gene. After removal of 7 bases from V and 5 bases from J, the junction contained 11 bases not matched to a gene. This CDR3 contains 15 residues. The CDR3 sequence is CASCLSRTGGETQYF. The CDR3 DNA sequence: TGTGCCAGCTGCCTTTCCCGGACAGGGGGGGAGACCCAGTACTTC.

In this sample, this clone turned up once. This rearrangement joins TRBV19 to TRBJ1-3; tentative D call: TRBD1 (5 bases). V shed 7 bases and J shed 0 bases, with 10 bases lying between them. The CDR3 spans 14 residues. The germline CDR1 and CDR2 sequences are LNHDA and SQIVND (reference sequence). Here the CDR3 reads CASTQGSSGNTIYF. Written as DNA, the CDR3 is TGTGCCAGTACCCAGGGTAGCTCTGGAAACACCATATATTTT. Drawing the rest from reference TRBV19 and TRBJ1-3, the complete variable domain is DGGITQSPKYLFRKEGQNVTLSCEQNLNHDAMYWYRQDPGQGLRLIYYSQIVNDFQKGDIAEGYSVSREKKESFPLTVTSAQKNPTAFYLCASTQGSSGNTIYFGEGSWLTVV.

This rearrangement joins TRBV25-1 to TRBJ1-4; TRBD1 is a possible D gene (5 bases). Germline CDR1 and CDR2: MGHDK and SYGVNS. V was shortened by 6 bases and J by 2 bases, with 13 bases between the two germline ends. This CDR3 has 15 residues. The CDR3 DNA reads as TGTGCCAGCAGGACCGGAGGGGACACTAATGAAAAACTGTTTTTT. Its protein product is CASRTGGDTNEKLFF.

J is TRBJ2-1 and V is TRBV7-6; 13 bases agree with TRBD2. This CDR3 comprises 17 residues. Per the germline V gene, CDR1 is SGHVS and CDR2 is FNYEAQ. After removal of 1 base from V and 6 bases from J, the junction contained 6 bases not matched to a gene. DNA of the CDR3: TGTGCCAGCAGCTTAGGGACTAGCGGGAGTTTCACCAATGAGCAGTTCTTC. Translation: CASSLGTSGSFTNEQFF.

V usage is TRBV19 and J usage is TRBJ1-1, with D unclear. This CDR3 comprises 14 residues. Germline values: CDR1 LNHDA, CDR2 SQIVND (reference sequence). The ends were cut back, 3 bases at V and 0 bases at J, with 8 bases in the middle. This CDR3 is CASSIVSLNTEAFF. DNA for the CDR3: TGTGCCAGTAGTATTGTGAGCCTGAACACTGAAGCTTTCTTT. Full variable domain (remainder filled in from reference TRBV19 and TRBJ1-1): DGGITQSPKYLFRKEGQNVTLSCEQNLNHDAMYWYRQDPGQGLRLIYYSQIVNDFQKGDIAEGYSVSREKKESFPLTVTSAQKNPTAFYLCASSIVSLNTEAFFGQGTRLTVV.